The rows below give T cell receptor beta chains drawn from one sample of a study of shared clonotypes between healthy human individuals. Assay: immunoSEQ multiplex PCR; the TCRdb copy retains only in-frame clones and omits some. The sample records millions of clones, more than 80% being singletons. Sequencing used naive CD4+ T cells sorted from blood. The receptor set was obtained from a man younger than 35 in good health. The CDR3 runs from the conserved cysteine through the conserved F or W. The D gene is left open where the match is weak. Expanded clones are given a class, and other clones once, few, many or no size at all.

TRBD1,-,TRBJ1-4,TRBV5-1,CASSRQGGEKLFF,TGCGCCAGCAGTCGGCAGGGGGGTGAAAAACTGTTTTTT
-,-,TRBJ2-5,TRBV5-1,CASSLVLAQETQYF,TGCGCCAGCAGCTTGGTATTGGCCCAAGAGACCCAGTACTTC
-,-,TRBJ2-5,TRBV18,CASSPERLPYQETQYF,TGTGCCAGCTCACCAGAGAGGCTTCCGTACCAAGAGACCCAGTACTTC
TRBD1,-,TRBJ2-2,TRBV28,CASRRTGDTGELFF,TGTGCCAGCCGACGGACAGGGGATACCGGGGAGCTGTTTTTT
-,-,TRBJ2-5,TRBV5-5,CASSVTNPGETQYF,TGTGCCAGCAGCGTCACAAACCCCGGGGAGACCCAGTACTTC
-,-,TRBJ2-1,TRBV4-3,CASSQEKVVGEQFF,TGCGCCAGCAGCCAAGAAAAGGTAGTGGGTGAGCAGTTCTTC
-,-,TRBJ2-7,TRBV7-9,CASTQDRRINEQYF,TGTGCCAGCACCCAAGACCGGCGAATTAACGAGCAGTACTTC
-,-,TRBJ1-2,TRBV18,CASSPWEGGGGYTF,TGTGCCAGCTCACCATGGGAAGGGGGAGGCGGCTACACCTTC
-,-,TRBJ1-4,TRBV5-1,CASSLEVFSEKLFF,TGCGCCAGCAGCTTGGAGGTGTTTAGTGAAAAACTGTTTTTT
-,-,TRBJ2-7,TRBV18,CASSQGLGEQYF,TGTGCCAGCTCACAGGGGTTGGGTGAGCAGTACTTC
-,-,TRBJ2-7,TRBV5-1,CASSETGSYEQYF,TGCGCCAGCAGCGAGACCGGGTCCTACGAGCAGTACTTC
-,once,TRBJ2-3,TRBV7-2,CASSTLAVLADTQYF,TGTGCCAGCAGCACATTAGCGGTATTGGCAGATACGCAGTATTTT
TRBD1,-,TRBJ1-2,TRBV7-9,CASSTRDRSHYGYTF,TGTGCCAGCAGCACCCGGGACAGGAGTCACTATGGCTACACCTTC
-,-,TRBJ1-1,TRBV28,CASSSQGIGNTEAFF,TGTGCCAGCAGTTCTCAGGGAATCGGGAACACTGAAGCTTTCTTT
-,-,TRBJ2-1,TRBV5-1,CASSLDRGTAQNEQFF,TGCGCCAGCAGCTTGGATCGGGGAACTGCTCAGAATGAGCAGTTCTTC
TRBD1,-,TRBJ2-5,TRBV7-9,CASSLGGTGGRETQYF,TGTGCCAGCAGCTTAGGCGGGACAGGGGGCCGGGAGACCCAGTACTTC
TRBD1,once,TRBJ1-2,TRBV5-1,CASSRLDRGREGYTF,TGCGCCAGCAGCCGACTAGACAGGGGTAGAGAGGGCTACACCTTC
-,-,TRBJ2-1,TRBV5-6,CASSLLTVDYNEQFF,TGTGCCAGCAGCTTGTTAACAGTCGACTACAATGAGCAGTTCTTC
-,-,TRBJ2-5,TRBV5-6,CASSWSGVVQETQYF,TGTGCCAGCAGCTGGTCAGGGGTGGTACAAGAGACCCAGTACTTC
TRBD2,once,TRBJ2-1,TRBV6-5,CASSYSGLAGVGEQFF,TGTGCCAGCAGTTACTCTGGACTAGCGGGAGTGGGCGAGCAGTTCTTC
-,once,TRBJ2-7,TRBV11-2,CASSSPGTRLLEQYF,TGTGCCAGCAGCTCTCCCGGGACCCGGCTTTTGGAGCAGTACTTC
TRBD2,-,TRBJ2-1,TRBV4-3,CASSPNLAGAQFF,TGCGCCAGCAGCCCGAACCTAGCGGGAGCGCAGTTCTTC
TRBD1,-,TRBJ1-4,TRBV7-2,CASSQGQGAYEKLFF,TGTGCCAGCAGCCAAGGACAGGGGGCCTACGAAAAACTGTTTTTT
TRBD1,-,TRBJ1-4,TRBV7-2,CASSQGAREKLFF,TGTGCCAGCAGCCAGGGGGCTCGTGAAAAACTGTTTTTT
TRBD1,-,TRBJ1-6,TRBV10-3,CAIGTGDSPLHF,TGTGCCATCGGGACAGGAGATTCACCCCTCCACTTT
-,-,TRBJ2-5,TRBV5-1,CASSLPGTYQETQYF,TGCGCCAGCAGCTTGCCAGGGACGTACCAAGAGACCCAGTACTTC
-,-,TRBJ2-7,TRBV5-1,CASSSNPTGPYEQYF,TGCGCCAGCAGCTCGAACCCTACAGGGCCCTACGAGCAGTACTTC
-,-,TRBJ2-7,TRBV5-5,CASSLRDAYEQYF,TGTGCCAGCAGCCTCCGGGACGCCTACGAGCAGTACTTC
-,-,TRBJ2-2,TRBV19,CASSPTANTGELFF,TGTGCCAGTAGTCCTACAGCGAACACCGGGGAGCTGTTTTTT
-,once,TRBJ1-3,TRBV6-1,CASSPTSGNTIYF,TGTGCCAGCAGTCCTACCTCTGGAAACACCATATATTTT
-,-,TRBJ1-3,TRBV5-1,CASSLSGAQGVTGNTIYF,TGCGCCAGCAGCTTGTCGGGAGCCCAGGGAGTTACGGGAAACACCATATATTTT
-,-,TRBJ2-3,TRBV4-3,CASSQVTRMDTQYF,TGCGCCAGCAGCCAAGTAACTAGGATGGATACGCAGTATTTT
TRBD1,-,TRBJ2-2,TRBV28,CASRGQGISTGELFF,TGTGCCAGCAGGGGACAGGGGATCAGCACCGGGGAGCTGTTTTTT
-,-,TRBJ2-7,TRBV18,CASSPATRTYEQYF,TGTGCCAGCTCACCAGCGACACGGACCTACGAGCAGTACTTC
-,-,TRBJ2-7,TRBV6-1,CASSESRLFEQYF,TGTGCCAGCAGTGAGTCGAGGCTTTTCGAGCAGTACTTC
TRBD2,once,TRBJ2-3,TRBV6-1,CASSEIPPGRVAGGLRTDTQYF,TGTGCCAGCAGTGAAATCCCCCCAGGTCGGGTAGCGGGAGGCCTACGCACAGATACGCAGTATTTT
-,-,TRBJ2-7,TRBV30,CAWSVSVSEQYF,TGTGCCTGGAGTGTATCAGTTTCCGAGCAGTACTTC
-,-,TRBJ1-4,TRBV7-9,CASSPDGAATNEKLFF,TGTGCCAGCAGCCCCGACGGAGCTGCAACTAATGAAAAACTGTTTTTT
-,-,TRBJ2-3,TRBV18,CASSPQGITDTQYF,TGTGCCAGCTCACCACAAGGGATCACAGATACGCAGTATTTT
-,-,TRBJ2-2,TRBV5-1,CASSLGPGNTGELFF,TGCGCCAGCAGCTTGGGTCCGGGTAACACCGGGGAGCTGTTTTTT
TRBD1,-,TRBJ1-1,TRBV11-2,CASSLRTGAQNTEAFF,TGTGCCAGCAGCCTAAGGACAGGGGCACAGAACACTGAAGCTTTCTTT
-,-,TRBJ1-4,TRBV29-1,CSVKGLGEKLFF,TGCAGCGTAAAGGGGTTAGGGGAAAAACTGTTTTTT
-,-,TRBJ2-7,TRBV7-6,CASSLGGLNYEQYF,TGTGCCAGCAGCTTAGGGGGTCTAAACTACGAGCAGTACTTC